The 19 T cell receptor beta chains below all came from one sample that was sequenced in a study of blood T cell repertoires in COVID-19. Clones were read by immunoSEQ multiplex PCR, and TCRdb kept only the in-frame ones, dropping some. There are some 400,000 clones in the sample; 70% to 90% occur only once, and 2% to 2.5% lies in the top ten. The sample consisted of peripheral blood. Every receptor here comes from a woman aged 60 to 75 with COVID-19, enrolled during active disease.

The chain couples TRBV10-2 to TRBJ2-1; no clear D gene. The CDR3 has 11 amino acids. V gave up 3 bases and J gave up 11 bases, with 8 bases separating them. Germline V gene data show CDR1 as WSHSY and CDR2 as SAAADI. CDR3 sequence: CASSDVNKQFF. The CDR3 nucleotides read TGCGCCAGCAGTGACGTAAACAAGCAGTTCTTC.

The sample holds one count of this clone. The J gene is TRBJ1-6, the V gene TRBV4-1, with 9 bases matching TRBD1. Germline V CDR1 and CDR2: MGHRA, YSYEKL. This CDR3 comprises 16 residues. J was trimmed by 6 bases and V by 3 bases; bases with no gene match: 6. The CDR3 bases are TGCGCCAGCAGCCACATTGACAGGGGGGCTAATTCACCCCTCCACTTT. As protein: CASSHIDRGANSPLHF.

V usage is TRBV20-1 and J usage is TRBJ2-7, with a weak D call TRBD1 (6 bases). Germline V gives CDR1 DFQATT, CDR2 SNEGSKA (reference sequence). V lost 2 bases and J lost 7, with 9 bases in between. The CDR3 runs 11 residues. The CDR3, as DNA: TGCAGTGCTAGACAGGGGCCAGAGCAGTACTTC. Encoded protein: CSARQGPEQYF.

This clone has a single count. The rearrangement uses TRBV28 and TRBJ1-5; D is undetermined. The germline V gene encodes CDR1 MDHEN and CDR2 SYDVKM. V was cut by 10 bases and J by 2 bases, with 18 bases left in between. This CDR3 is 15 amino acids long. CDR3 DNA: TGTGCCACCTGTGAGCGGGTATTTGGCAATCAGCCCCAGCATTTT. It specifies CATCERVFGNQPQHF.

The chain carries TRBV18 and TRBJ2-3; possible D gene TRBD2, 7 bases. Germline lookup yields CDR1 KGHSH and CDR2 LQKENI. This CDR3 contains 15 residues. Trimming pared 2 bases from V and 2 bases from J, leaving 11 bases between. Written as DNA, the CDR3 is TGTGCCAGCTCACCAAGCGCGGGGGCCACAGATACGCAGTATTTT. Amino acids: CASSPSAGATDTQYF.

The chain uses TRBV2 and TRBJ2-2; TRBD1 is a possible D gene (5 bases). V lost 6 bases and J 0 bases, leaving 8 bases between the germline ends. The CDR3 is made up of 14 amino acids. CDR1 is SNHLY, CDR2 FYNNEI, per germline. CDR3: CASRKDTNTGELFF. The CDR3 bases are TGTGCCAGCAGGAAGGACACGAACACCGGGGAGCTGTTTTTT.

The V and J genes are TRBV4-1 and TRBJ1-2, with D tentatively TRBD1 (5 bases). Germline CDR1 MGHRA, CDR2 YSYEKL. This CDR3 is built from 16 residues. The V end was cut by 0 bases, the J end by 0 bases, with 11 bases between. In DNA, the CDR3 is TGCGCCAGCAGCCAAGATCTTGGGGGGGCTAACTATGGCTACACCTTC. Residues: CASSQDLGGANYGYTF.

CDR3 residues: CASSPPTGKAAEAFF. CDR3 nucleotides: TGTGCCAGCAGCCCACCTACAGGGAAGGCCGCTGAAGCTTTCTTT. The rearrangement joins TRBV5-5 to TRBJ1-1; a weak D match, TRBD1 (6 bases). CDR1 and CDR2 (germline): SGHKS, YYEKEE (reference sequence). The CDR3 sequence is 15 residues long. Trimming left V 4 bases short and J 6 bases short, with 19 bases between.

The chain links TRBV5-6 to TRBJ2-3; 12 nucleotides match TRBD2. Germline CDR1 is SGHDT and CDR2 is YYEEEE. The CDR3 sequence is 16 residues long. J was trimmed by 4 bases and V by 1 base; bases with no gene match: 4. The CDR3 loop reads CASSLRLAGAADTQYF. DNA of the CDR3: TGTGCCAGCAGCTTGAGACTAGCGGGGGCGGCAGATACGCAGTATTTT.

This chain links TRBV27 with TRBJ1-5; the D gene is possibly TRBD1 (5 bases). Germline lookup yields CDR1 MNHEY and CDR2 SMNVEV (reference sequence). V lost 7 bases and J 0 bases, leaving 13 bases between the germline ends. This CDR3 comprises 15 residues. CDR3 nucleotide sequence: TGTGCCAGCACCCACGGGGGTTATAGCAATCAGCCCCAGCATTTT. It yields the protein CASTHGGYSNQPQHF.

This chain joins TRBV11-2 and TRBJ1-5; 9 nucleotides match TRBD1. Germline assignment: CDR1 SGHAT and CDR2 FQNNGV. The length of the CDR3 is 15 residues. Trimming removed 4 bases from V and 6 bases from J; junction bases left unmatched: 7. The CDR3 DNA reads TGTGCCAGCAGCTCAAACAGGGGGCAGGGTCAGCCCCAGCATTTT. As protein: CASSSNRGQGQPQHF.

The gene calls are TRBV2 and TRBJ1-1; a possible D gene is TRBD1 (6 bases). Germline assignment: CDR1 SNHLY and CDR2 FYNNEI. The CDR3 sequence is 14 residues long. V was cut by 11 bases and J by 4 bases, with 20 bases left in between. In nucleotides, the CDR3 is TGTGCCTCCAAGAGGGACACCGGTTCCACTGAAGCTTTCTTT. Translated, it gives CASKRDTGSTEAFF.

The chain is built from TRBV5-5 and TRBJ1-4; 9 bases align to TRBD1. V lost 2 bases, J lost 5 bases, and 4 bases stayed unmatched. CDR1 SGHKS and CDR2 YYEKEE come from the germline V gene (reference sequence). The CDR3 totals 15 residues. The CDR3 protein is CASSLEDRGNEKLFF. CDR3 nucleotide sequence: TGTGCCAGCAGCTTAGAGGACAGGGGAAATGAAAAACTGTTTTTT. The full variable domain, with the rest looked up from reference TRBV5-5 and TRBJ1-4, is DAGVTQSPTHLIKTRGQQVTLRCSPISGHKSVSWYQQVLGQGPQFIFQYYEKEERGRGNFPDRFSARQFPNYSSELNVNALLLGDSALYLCASSLEDRGNEKLFFGSGTQLSVL.

V is TRBV9 and J is TRBJ2-5; the D is unclear. This CDR3 has 13 amino acids. Germline V gives CDR1 SGDLS, CDR2 YYNGEE. Trimming stripped 2 bases from V and 4 bases from J, with 9 bases between. CDR3 bases: TGTGCCAGCAGCGTCACAGATTTAGAGACCCAGTACTTC. This gives the protein CASSVTDLETQYF. Based on the CDR3 plus reference TRBV9 and TRBJ2-5, the full variable domain is DSGVTQTPKHLITATGQRVTLRCSPRSGDLSVYWYQQSLDQGLQFLIQYYNGEERAKGNILERFSAQQFPDLHSELNLSSLELGDSALYFCASSVTDLETQYFGPGTRLLVL.

Only one count was recorded for this clone. In nucleotides, the CDR3 is TGTGCCAGCAGATCACTAAACAATGAGCAGTTCTTC. It specifies CASRSLNNEQFF. The chain joins TRBV11-1 to TRBJ2-1; D gene ambiguous. This CDR3 contains 12 residues. Per germline, CDR1 SGHAT and CDR2 FQDESV (reference sequence). V dropped 6 bases and J dropped 5 bases, with 8 bases sitting between them.

This chain uses TRBV10-3 with TRBJ1-2; TRBD1 matches at 7 bases. The CDR3 totals 16 residues. V dropped 6 bases and J dropped 6; count of bases not matched to a gene: 16. The germline V gene has CDR1 ENHRY and CDR2 SYGVKD. Here the CDR3 reads CAISQLGGRQGDGYTF. CDR3 bases: TGTGCCATCAGCCAGCTGGGTGGGAGACAGGGAGATGGCTACACCTTC.

A note on this clone: One junction end disagrees with the germline gene, perhaps due to a read error. The rearrangement uses TRBV6-2 or TRBV6-3 and TRBJ2-3; possibly TRBD1 for D (5 bases). This CDR3 spans 13 amino acids. In germline, CDR1 is MNHEY, CDR2 SVGEGT. For the CDR3, the DNA is TGTGCCAGCAGTGGGCAGGGCACCGATACGCAGTATTTT. It translates to CASSGQGTDTQYF.

V gene TRBV5-1 combines with J gene TRBJ2-7; tentative D call: TRBD1 (6 bases). V lost 4 bases to trimming and J lost 5 bases, with 19 bases between them. Germline CDR1 SGHRS, CDR2 YFSETQ. The CDR3 contains 15 residues. CDR3 amino acids: CASSARNRDRDEQYF. As DNA, the CDR3 is TGCGCCAGCAGCGCAAGAAACAGGGACCGGGACGAGCAGTACTTC.

The V call is TRBV10-2, the J call TRBJ1-2, with 7 bases that match TRBD1. Germline V CDR1 and CDR2: WSHSY, SAAADI. J was trimmed by 6 bases and V by 2 bases; bases with no gene match: 12. There are 16 residues in the CDR3. As DNA, the CDR3 is TGCGCCAGCAGTGAGCCGACAGGGAAGTTTGGTAATGGCTACACCTTC. Translating gives CASSEPTGKFGNGYTF.